These 14 T cell receptor beta chains share one sample of origin, sequenced in a study of T cell responses to AZD1222 COVID-19 vaccine. The assay was immunoSEQ multiplex PCR, and TCRdb's table has in-frame clones only and misses some. The repertoire has more than 95,000 clones, around 90% of them found once; the top ten carry 25% to 30%. Specimen: peripheral blood, collected on day 0 of AZD1222 vaccination. Receptors originate from an adult in good health.

The genes are TRBV3-1 (or the pseudogene TRBV3-2) and TRBJ1-1, with 8 bases lining up with TRBD1. This CDR3 is 15 amino acids long. V shed 4 bases, J shed 4 bases, and the junction held 8 bases outside the gene matches. Germline V gene data show CDR1 as LGHDT and CDR2 as YNNKEL (reference sequence). The CDR3 DNA follows: TGTGCCAGCAGCCCCGGACAGGGCGGAGTCACTGAAGCTTTCTTT. Translating gives CASSPGQGGVTEAFF.

The chain uses TRBV19 and TRBJ2-1; maybe TRBD2 (5 bases). Per germline, CDR1 LNHDA and CDR2 SQIVND (reference sequence). The V gene lost 5 bases and the J gene lost 0 bases, with 5 bases spanning the gap. This CDR3 comprises 13 residues. CDR3 protein: CASSRDSYNEQFF. The CDR3 coding sequence is TGTGCCAGTAGTCGGGACTCCTACAATGAGCAGTTCTTC.

The CDR3 DNA sequence: TGTGCCAGCAGCCCAGGGGGGAGGACCACTGAAGCTTTCTTT. Its protein product is CASSPGGRTTEAFF. The genes are TRBV28 and TRBJ1-1; 7 bases align to TRBD1. The CDR3 loop spans 14 amino acids. V was pared by 6 bases and J by 4 bases, with 8 bases of the junction left unmatched. Germline V gives CDR1 MDHEN, CDR2 SYDVKM.

J is TRBJ2-1 and V is TRBV14, with TRBD1 matching 7 bases. Trimming cost V 0 bases and J 3 bases; bases outside gene matches: 14. This CDR3 comprises 19 residues. The V gene's germline CDR1 is SGHDN and CDR2 FVKESK. The CDR3 is CASSQDRGQTGSLYNEQFF. The CDR3 DNA reads TGTGCCAGCAGCCAAGATAGGGGTCAGACAGGGAGTCTCTACAATGAGCAGTTCTTC.

This clone was seen just once. This sequence joins TRBV5-5 and TRBJ2-7, with 9 bases fitting TRBD2. The CDR3 has 14 residues. Unmatched junction bases numbered 5, after V lost 2 bases and J lost 5 bases. CDR1 is SGHKS and CDR2 is YYEKEE in the germline V gene (reference sequence). In DNA form, the CDR3 reads TGTGCCAGCAGCTTCCGGCGGGGGGGCAACGAGCAGTACTTC. Its protein is CASSFRRGGNEQYF.

The genes are TRBV2 and TRBJ1-1; D uncertain. Germline values: CDR1 SNHLY, CDR2 FYNNEI. The V gene lost 6 bases and the J gene lost 1 base, with 12 bases spanning the gap. The CDR3 contains 14 residues. The chain's CDR3 is CASRGGKGNTEAFF. Written as DNA, the CDR3 is TGTGCCAGCAGGGGAGGAAAGGGGAACACTGAAGCTTTCTTT. Full variable domain (remainder filled in from reference TRBV2 and TRBJ1-1): EPEVTQTPSHQVTQMGQEVILRCVPISNHLYFYWYRQILGQKVEFLVSFYNNEISEKSEIFDDQFSVERPDGSNFTLKIRSTKLEDSAMYFCASRGGKGNTEAFFGQGTRLTVV.

This clone turned up a few times. This chain links TRBV6-1 with TRBJ1-1; the D is unclear. The V and J ends lost 2 bases and 4 bases respectively, with 11 bases between them. The CDR3 is 14 residues long. Per the germline V gene, CDR1 is MNHNS and CDR2 is SASEGT. The CDR3 DNA sequence: TGTGCCAGCAGTGAACAAGAGGGCCTCACTGAAGCTTTCTTT. Translated, it gives CASSEQEGLTEAFF.

The V call is TRBV24-1, the J call TRBJ1-1; no definite D call. Germline values: CDR1 KGHDR, CDR2 SFDVKD. The CDR3 covers 14 residues. Trimming took 8 bases from V and 1 from J, leaving 13 bases between them. The CDR3 region is CATTSPRENTEAFF. As DNA, the CDR3 is TGTGCCACCACCTCTCCGAGGGAGAACACTGAAGCTTTCTTT.

The table lists this clone with a few counts. Written as DNA, the CDR3 is TGTGCCAGCAGCTTCCGGGCCTACATCGGGAACACAGATACGCAGTATTTT. As protein: CASSFRAYIGNTDTQYF. The chain recombines TRBV11-2 with TRBJ2-3; the D gene is possibly TRBD2 (5 bases). Looked up from germline, CDR1 is SGHAT and CDR2 is FQNNGV. This CDR3 is built from 17 residues. V was shortened by 3 bases and J by 2 bases, with 18 bases between the two germline ends.

This clone was seen only once. The CDR3 region has the DNA TGTGCCAGCAGCCCGAGGACTAGCGGGAGGTACAGCTCCTACGAGCAGTACTTC. Translated, it gives CASSPRTSGRYSSYEQYF. The V gene is TRBV7-8, the J gene TRBJ2-7; 14 positions agree with TRBD2. Germline CDR1 and CDR2: SGHVS and FQNEAQ. CDR3 length: 18 residues. The V and J ends lost 5 bases and 0 bases, in that order; junction bases with no gene match: 9.

This chain connects TRBV29-1 to TRBJ2-1, with TRBD2 matching 16 bases. The CDR3 sequence is 14 residues long. V lost 5 bases, J lost 10 bases, and 5 bases stayed unmatched. Germline CDR1 is SQVTM and CDR2 is ANQGSEA. The CDR3 nucleotides read TGCAGCGTTTCGGGGACTAGCGGGGGGGCCGAGCAGTTCTTC. Its protein product is CSVSGTSGGAEQFF.

V is TRBV18 and J is TRBJ1-1, with 8 bases lining up with TRBD1. The CDR3 covers 12 residues. The germline gives CDR1 KGHSH, CDR2 LQKENI. V lost 8 bases and J lost 11; bases outside the gene matches: 10. The CDR3 region is CASATTGDEAFF. Here the CDR3 DNA reads TGTGCCAGCGCAACGACAGGGGACGAGGCTTTCTTT. Full variable domain (remainder filled in from reference TRBV18 and TRBJ1-1): NAGVMQNPRHLVRRRGQEARLRCSPMKGHSHVYWYRQLPEEGLKFMVYLQKENIIDESGMPKERFSAEFPKEGPSILRIQQVVRGDSAAYFCASATTGDEAFFGQGTRLTVV.

The chain uses TRBV6-5 and TRBJ1-4; 7 bases agree with TRBD1. This CDR3 comprises 13 residues. Looked up from germline, CDR1 is MNHEY and CDR2 is SVGAGI. V lost 6 bases, J lost 7 bases, and 5 bases stayed unmatched. DNA of the CDR3: TGTGCCAGCAGGGCGACAGGGATTGAAAAACTGTTTTTT. It specifies CASRATGIEKLFF.

This chain connects TRBV7-9 to TRBJ1-4, with 8 nucleotides matching TRBD1. Germline trimming cut 8 bases from V and 7 bases from J; bases unmatched to any gene: 9. The V gene's germline CDR1 is SEHNR and CDR2 FQNEAQ (reference sequence). The CDR3 totals 14 residues. CDR3 residues: CASRSTGVGEKLFF. Here the CDR3 DNA reads TGTGCCAGCCGATCGACAGGGGTTGGTGAAAAACTGTTTTTT.